This T cell receptor (beta chain) was sequenced in a study of blood T cell repertoires in COVID-19. Study as a whole: The origin of the acute and convalescent COVID-19 samples was the United States, Italy and Spain.

Seattle patient enrollment occurred during active infection, with longitudinal follow-up thereafter. Authors' processing steps: Estimation of nucleated cell counts relied on the amplification of reference gene primers. Repertoires were generated with immunoSEQ multiplex PCR, while TCRdb's copy carries only in-frame clones and drops some. Clone size and V and J calls were adopted from that table, with D and trimming inferred from the DNA. The data hold tens of thousands of clones, with 75% to 85% observed a single time. This CDR3 has 13 residues. Germline-derived CDR1 and CDR2 are SGDLS and YYNGEE. Trimming removed 4 bases at V and 4 bases at J, with 12 bases between.

This receptor was identified in a woman between 65 and 79 years old with COVID-19, enrolled during active disease. The sample taken for sequencing was peripheral blood. The chain carries TRBV9 and TRBJ2-7; D is unresolved. The CDR3 region is CASSPTLLYEQYF. The CDR3 DNA is TGTGCCAGCAGCCCCACTCTACTATACGAGCAGTACTTC. The full variable domain, in which reference TRBV9 and TRBJ2-7 provide the parts outside the CDR3, is DSGVTQTPKHLITATGQRVTLRCSPRSGDLSVYWYQQSLDQGLQFLIQYYNGEERAKGNILERFSAQQFPDLHSELNLSSLELGDSALYFCASSPTLLYEQYFGPGTRLTVT.